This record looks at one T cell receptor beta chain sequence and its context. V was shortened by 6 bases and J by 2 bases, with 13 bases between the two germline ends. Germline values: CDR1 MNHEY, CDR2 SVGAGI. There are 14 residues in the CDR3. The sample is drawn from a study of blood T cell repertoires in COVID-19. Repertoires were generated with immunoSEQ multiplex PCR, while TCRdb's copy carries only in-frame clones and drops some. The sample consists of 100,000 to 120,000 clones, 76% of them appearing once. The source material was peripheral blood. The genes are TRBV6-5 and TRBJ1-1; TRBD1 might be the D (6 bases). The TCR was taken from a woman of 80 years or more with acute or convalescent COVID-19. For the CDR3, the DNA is TGTGCCAGCAGCCCGGGACAAATAAACACTGAAGCTTTCTTT. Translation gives CASSPGQINTEAFF.